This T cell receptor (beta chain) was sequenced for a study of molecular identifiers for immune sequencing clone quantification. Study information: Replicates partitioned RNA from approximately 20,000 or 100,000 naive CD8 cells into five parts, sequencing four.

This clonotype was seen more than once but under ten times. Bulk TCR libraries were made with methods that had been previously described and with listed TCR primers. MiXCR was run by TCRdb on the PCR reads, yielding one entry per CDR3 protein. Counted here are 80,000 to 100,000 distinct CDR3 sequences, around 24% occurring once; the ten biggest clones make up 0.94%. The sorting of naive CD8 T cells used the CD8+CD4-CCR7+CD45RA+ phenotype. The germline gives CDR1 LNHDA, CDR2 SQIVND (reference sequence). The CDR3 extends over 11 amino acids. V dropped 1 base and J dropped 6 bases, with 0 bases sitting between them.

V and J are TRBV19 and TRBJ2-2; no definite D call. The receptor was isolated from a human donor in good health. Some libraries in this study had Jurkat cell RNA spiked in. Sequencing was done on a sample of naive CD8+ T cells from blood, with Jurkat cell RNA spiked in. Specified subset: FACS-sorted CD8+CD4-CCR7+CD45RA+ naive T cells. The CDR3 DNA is TGTGCCAGTAGTATAGCCGGGGAGCTGTTTTTT. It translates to CASSIAGELFF.